These 12 T cell receptor beta chains originate from one sample sequenced in a study of blood T cell repertoires in COVID-19. Profiling relied on immunoSEQ multiplex PCR, and the TCRdb table lists in-frame clones only, not all of them. The repertoire includes 100,000 to 150,000 clones, roughly 92% of them detected once, and 2.1% sits in the top ten. The specimen was peripheral blood. Source of these receptors: a man aged 50 to 59 with COVID-19, enrolled during active disease.

V usage is TRBV6-5 and J usage is TRBJ2-3; tentative D call: TRBD2 (6 bases). Germline CDR1 MNHEY, CDR2 SVGAGI. This CDR3 is 15 amino acids long. V shed 7 bases and J shed 4 bases, with 18 bases lying between them. CDR3 nucleotides: TGTGCCAGCATTCGTAGCGGAGGTAGCGCAGATACGCAGTATTTT. Translating gives CASIRSGGSADTQYF.

The chain joins TRBV9 to TRBJ1-4; tentatively, D is TRBD1 (5 bases). The CDR3 covers 16 residues. Trimming pared 0 bases from V and 0 bases from J, leaving 9 bases between. Germline V gene sequence: CDR1 SGDLS, CDR2 YYNGEE. The CDR3 loop reads CASSVAQGATNEKLFF. The CDR3 DNA is TGTGCCAGCAGCGTAGCTCAAGGGGCAACTAATGAAAAACTGTTTTTT.

CDR3 amino acids: CASSLEAPNTGELFF. As DNA, the CDR3 is TGTGCCAGCTCCCTTGAGGCGCCGAACACCGGGGAGCTGTTTTTT. This rearrangement joins TRBV18 to TRBJ2-2; D is unclear. The CDR3 runs 15 residues. Trimming removed 6 bases from V and 0 bases from J, with 11 bases in between. Germline CDR1 is KGHSH and CDR2 is LQKENI.

The chain couples TRBV19 to TRBJ1-5, with 7 positions matching TRBD1. CDR1 is LNHDA and CDR2 is SQIVND in the germline V gene (reference sequence). J was trimmed by 2 bases and V by 5 bases; bases with no gene match: 3. The length of the CDR3 is 14 residues. DNA of the CDR3: TGTGCCAGTAGTCTCACAGGGGGCAATCAGCCCCAGCATTTT. Translated: CASSLTGGNQPQHF.

V and J are TRBV19 and TRBJ2-4, with a weak D call TRBD1 (6 bases). With 4 bases removed from V and 2 bases from J, the gap between germline ends came to 18 bases. CDR3 size: 17 residues. Germline CDR1 LNHDA, CDR2 SQIVND (reference sequence). The CDR3 region is CASSTIQGIRSKNIQYF. In DNA, the CDR3 is TGTGCCAGTAGTACGATACAGGGTATCCGGTCCAAAAACATTCAGTACTTC.

The V gene is TRBV5-1, the J gene TRBJ2-1, with 7 bases that match TRBD2. Trimming took 4 bases from V and 7 from J; bases not matched to a gene: 2. This CDR3 is built from 12 residues. The V gene's germline CDR1 is SGHRS and CDR2 YFSETQ. For the CDR3, the DNA is TGCGCCAGCAGCACCGGGGGGAATGAGCAGTTCTTC. Amino acid sequence: CASSTGGNEQFF.

The rearrangement uses TRBV6-2 or TRBV6-3 and TRBJ2-5; D might be TRBD1 (6 bases). The CDR3 sequence is 15 residues long. V lost 2 bases, J lost 0 bases, and 10 bases lay in between. CDR1 is MNHEY and CDR2 is SVGEGT in the germline V gene. The CDR3 nucleotides are TGTGCCAGCAGTTACGGGGACAACGACCAAGAGACCCAGTACTTC. This encodes CASSYGDNDQETQYF.

V gene TRBV7-2 combines with J gene TRBJ1-6; the D gene is possibly TRBD1 (5 bases). This CDR3 spans 19 amino acids. Per the germline V gene, CDR1 is SGHTA and CDR2 is FQGNSA. Trimming cost V 1 base and J 9 bases, with 25 bases left between them. CDR3 in DNA: TGTGCCAGCAGCTTAGGGGGGGGTCGGGACTTCACCGCGGGTTCACCCCTCCACTTT. Amino acid sequence: CASSLGGGRDFTAGSPLHF.

In nucleotides, the CDR3 is TGTGCCAGCAGCTCCGGCCGGGTATCTGGGGCCAACGTCCTGACTTTC. Its protein product is CASSSGRVSGANVLTF. The chain has TRBV5-8 and TRBJ2-6; D uncertain. This CDR3 contains 16 residues. The ends were cut back, 3 bases at V and 1 base at J, with 11 bases in the middle. Germline V gene lookup returns CDR1 SGHTS and CDR2 YDEGEE.

This chain's CDR3 is CAWEGGQGARGYTF. The CDR3 bases are TGTGCCTGGGAAGGGGGACAGGGGGCGCGAGGCTACACCTTC. The rearrangement joins TRBV30 to TRBJ1-2; TRBD1 matches at 12 bases. Germline CDR1 reads GTSNPN; CDR2 reads SVGIG (reference sequence). The CDR3 has 14 amino acids. Trimming removed 5 bases from V and 8 bases from J; junction bases left unmatched: 9.

The J gene is TRBJ1-2, the V gene TRBV4-1; 9 bases are shared with TRBD1. After removal of 2 bases from V and 8 bases from J, the junction contained 12 bases not matched to a gene. CDR1 is MGHRA, CDR2 YSYEKL, per germline. This CDR3 spans 16 amino acids. CDR3 nucleotides: TGCGCCAGCAGCCAACCCACCCGGGACAGGGCCATAGGCTACACCTTC. Translating it yields CASSQPTRDRAIGYTF.

CDR3 sequence: CASSPSGTIAGELFF. The CDR3 nucleotides read TGCGCCAGCAGCCCGTCCGGGACTATCGCCGGGGAGCTGTTTTTT. The V gene is TRBV4-1, the J gene TRBJ2-2; 7 bases agree with TRBD2. The CDR3 is made up of 15 amino acids. From germline, CDR1 is MGHRA and CDR2 YSYEKL. Losses at the gene ends were 4 bases for V and 6 bases for J; bases not matched to a gene: 8.